This T cell receptor (beta chain) derives from a study of blood T cells in healthy people across ages (dated by TCRdb to the mid-2010s). For the study in its entirety: In model experiments, template switching captured roughly one uniquely barcoded TCR beta cDNA molecule for every two T cells. The study measured age-related changes in TCR beta repertoire diversity using deep sequencing normalized with unique cDNA molecular identifiers. The donors were divided into four age groups: young (average approximately 17 years), middle-aged (roughly 42), aged (approximately 62) and long-lived (more than 75). To avoid experimental bias, donors of different ages were randomly spread across the sequencing lanes. Two additional independent replicas of 1 million unique cDNA reads from the same blood draw were analyzed for two donors (one aged 18 to 30 and one aged 80 or older). Results the study describes overall, beyond this receptor: Observed TCR beta diversity correlated strongly with the percentage of naive T cells measured by flow cytometry. The long-lived group showed more naive CD4+ T cells, fewer expanded clones and increased TCR diversity than the aged group, suggesting age selection. The CMV infection status of donors was not known, potentially confounding age-related changes in expanded clonotypes. Observed TCR beta diversity per million T cells fell roughly linearly with age, and a significant reduction was already apparent by age around 36. Since profiling was done on bulk unsorted PBMCs, naive and antigen-experienced compartments could not be conclusively compared. Estimates of total diversity based on one million sequenced T cells were regarded as lower bounds and as underestimates.

Donors were roughly 40 systemically healthy Caucasian individuals from Russia aged roughly 6 to 90 years. Each donor gave 8.5 to 10 milliliters of peripheral blood, collected into EDTA-treated Vacutainer tubes. Ficoll-Paque density-gradient centrifugation was used to isolate PBMCs, with at least 6 million obtained per sample. Trizol reagent was used to extract total RNA from the PBMCs, yielding at least 6 micrograms per sample. For every donor, flow cytometry on a PBMC aliquot measured the percentage of naive CD45RAhigh/CD27high T cells. This clonotype was detected once. Its antigen is currently not known. It has no much larger one-base neighbor in the sample; base qualities were not kept. Trimming removed 4 bases from V and 7 bases from J; the gene matches leave 8 bases unexplained. Via the germline V gene, CDR1 is SGHDN and CDR2 FVKESK. The CDR3 has 16 amino acids, counting the end cysteine and phenylalanine. Only the CDR3 region is kept as DNA, spanning 48 bases read in frame from base 1.

Preparation of the library involved 5' RACE. Instrument used: Illumina HiSeq 2500. The second PCR ran for about 7 to 11 cycles and used a J-beta primer mix along with a sample-barcoded 5' primer. Each TCR beta cDNA molecule received a unique molecular identifier from a template-switch 5' adaptor carrying 12 random nucleotides. Each sample yielded at least 3 million CDR3-containing paired-end reads. All of the RNA was converted into first-strand cDNA using the Mint cDNA synthesis kit, with a TRBC-specific oligonucleotide serving as the primer. Following uracil-DNA glycosylase treatment, a first 18-cycle PCR with universal primers M1SS and BC2_uni_R was performed on all cDNA. Concerning the study's data processing: Normalization of each sample was performed by random selection of 1 million high-quality reads, each carrying a distinct molecular identifier. Reads with shared molecular identifiers were discarded instead of being binned into consensus sequences. MiTCR, set to a Q25 quality threshold and the strictest error-elimination algorithm, was used for CDR3 identification, clonotype clustering and error correction. A nonparametric unseen species model with Euler transformation was used to estimate lower-bound total TCR beta diversity. The public sequencing data were trimmed at Q25 with fastp and processed into clonotypes with MiXCR by TCRdb, which kept only in-frame beta chains. Records with the same CDR3 protein are collapsed into one entry carrying the most frequent genes and DNA. Here the V and J calls rest on TCRdb's processing, not on the authors' analysis. This sample holds about 830,000 distinct CDR3 sequences; around two thirds were observed only once. Around a quarter of the sample is taken by the ten largest.

Sequencing input: blood. This receptor was taken from a man aged 30 to 39 in good health. Recombination linked TRBV14 to TRBJ2-1; the junction holds 12 bases that match TRBD2. This receptor carries the CDR3 CASSPSGGAVANEQFF. The DNA sequence is as follows: TGTGCCAGCAGCCCTAGCGGGGGGGCGGTTGCGAATGAGCAGTTCTTC.